These T cell receptor beta chains were read from a single sample in a study of T cell responses to AZD1222 COVID-19 vaccine. Libraries were prepared by immunoSEQ multiplex PCR; TCRdb keeps only in-frame clonotypes and omits some of them. The sample has 140,000 to 150,000 clones, 92% seen once. The sample consisted of peripheral blood, taken 28 days after the second AZD1222 dose. These receptors were collected from an adult who received the AZD1222 COVID-19 vaccine. Each CDR3 is given with its conserved first and last residue. A D gene is named only where the DNA matches it firmly. Size values are once, few and many counts, or a class for expanded clones, and some rows have none.

D gene: -
J gene: TRBJ1-1
V gene: TRBV21-1
clone size: -
CDR3 DNA: TGTGCCAGCAACCCGGAGGTTTCGGACACTGAAGCTTTCTTT
CDR3 protein: CASNPEVSDTEAFF

D gene: TRBD1
J gene: TRBJ1-3
V gene: TRBV7-2
clone size: many
CDR3 DNA: TGTGCCAGCAGCGCGAATCCAGGGGGCTCTGGAAACACCATATATTTT
CDR3 protein: CASSANPGGSGNTIYF

D gene: -
J gene: TRBJ2-5
V gene: TRBV9
clone size: -
CDR3 DNA: TGTGCCAGCAGCGCGAGGGGAGCGCGGGATGAGACCCAGTACTTC
CDR3 protein: CASSARGARDETQYF

D gene: TRBD1
J gene: TRBJ1-2
V gene: TRBV5-6
clone size: -
CDR3 DNA: TGTGCCAGCAGCAAACTCCCTACAGGGGTCTATGGCTACACCTTC
CDR3 protein: CASSKLPTGVYGYTF

D gene: -
J gene: TRBJ1-5
V gene: TRBV21-1
clone size: -
CDR3 DNA: TGTGCCAGCAGCAAAGGGAACGGGCAGCCCCAGCATTTT
CDR3 protein: CASSKGNGQPQHF

D gene: -
J gene: TRBJ1-5
V gene: TRBV19
clone size: -
CDR3 DNA: TGTGCCAGTACCCCGGGGCGGCTTAGGAGTCAGCCCCAGCATTTT
CDR3 protein: CASTPGRLRSQPQHF

D gene: -
J gene: TRBJ2-5
V gene: TRBV18
clone size: -
CDR3 DNA: TGTGCCAGCTCACCACCTGGGGGTACGGAGACCCAGTACTTC
CDR3 protein: CASSPPGGTETQYF

D gene: TRBD1
J gene: TRBJ1-2
V gene: TRBV5-4
clone size: -
CDR3 DNA: TGTGCCAGCGGCATCGGGACAGGGCCGCCGGGGTATGGCTACACCTTC
CDR3 protein: CASGIGTGPPGYGYTF

D gene: -
J gene: TRBJ2-3
V gene: TRBV2
clone size: -
CDR3 DNA: TGTGCCAGCAGTTACGGGGGCACAGATACGCAGTATTTT
CDR3 protein: CASSYGGTDTQYF

D gene: -
J gene: TRBJ1-1
V gene: TRBV23-1
clone size: -
CDR3 DNA: TGCGCCAGCAGTCAACCGGTAGGAGGCACTGAAGCTTTCTTT
CDR3 protein: CASSQPVGGTEAFF

D gene: -
J gene: TRBJ1-1
V gene: TRBV30
clone size: -
CDR3 DNA: TGTGCCTGGAGTGTACCCTGGGGGAGAAGAACTGAAGCTTTCTTT
CDR3 protein: CAWSVPWGRRTEAFF

D gene: TRBD1
J gene: TRBJ2-5
V gene: TRBV28
clone size: -
CDR3 DNA: TGTGCCAGCAGCCCTCCGGGACAGGGGGGTAGTAGCCAGTACTTC
CDR3 protein: CASSPPGQGGSSQYF

D gene: TRBD1
J gene: TRBJ2-7
V gene: TRBV7-2
clone size: -
CDR3 DNA: TGTGCCAGCACTCTCCCGGGACAGTTCTACGAGCAGTACTTC
CDR3 protein: CASTLPGQFYEQYF

D gene: -
J gene: TRBJ2-2
V gene: TRBV5-1
clone size: -
CDR3 DNA: TGCGCCAGCAGCGTCGGTACTACCGGGGTCACCGGGGAGCTGTTTTTT
CDR3 protein: CASSVGTTGVTGELFF

D gene: -
J gene: TRBJ1-3
V gene: TRBV6-6
clone size: -
CDR3 DNA: TGTGCCAGCAGTTCCCGGACAAGTGGAAACACCATATATTTT
CDR3 protein: CASSSRTSGNTIYF

D gene: -
J gene: TRBJ1-2
V gene: TRBV15
clone size: -
CDR3 DNA: TGTGCCACCAGCACACGTCCCCAAAGGGCCCGGTGGTATGGCTACACCTTC
CDR3 protein: CATSTRPQRARWYGYTF

D gene: TRBD2
J gene: TRBJ2-1
V gene: TRBV24-1
clone size: once
CDR3 DNA: TGTGCCACCAGTGTCGCGGGACTAGCCACCTTTGAGCAGTTCTTC
CDR3 protein: CATSVAGLATFEQFF

D gene: -
J gene: TRBJ2-3
V gene: TRBV11-1
clone size: -
CDR3 DNA: TGTGCCAGCAGACTGGTCAAAACAGATACGCAGTATTTT
CDR3 protein: CASRLVKTDTQYF

D gene: TRBD2
J gene: TRBJ2-7
V gene: TRBV6-5
clone size: -
CDR3 DNA: TGTGCCAGCAGACCGACTAGCGGCTCCTACGAGCAGTACTTC
CDR3 protein: CASRPTSGSYEQYF

D gene: -
J gene: TRBJ1-1
V gene: TRBV19
clone size: -
CDR3 DNA: TGTGCCTCCAGGCGGGCCCCTGAAGCTTTCTTT
CDR3 protein: CASRRAPEAFF